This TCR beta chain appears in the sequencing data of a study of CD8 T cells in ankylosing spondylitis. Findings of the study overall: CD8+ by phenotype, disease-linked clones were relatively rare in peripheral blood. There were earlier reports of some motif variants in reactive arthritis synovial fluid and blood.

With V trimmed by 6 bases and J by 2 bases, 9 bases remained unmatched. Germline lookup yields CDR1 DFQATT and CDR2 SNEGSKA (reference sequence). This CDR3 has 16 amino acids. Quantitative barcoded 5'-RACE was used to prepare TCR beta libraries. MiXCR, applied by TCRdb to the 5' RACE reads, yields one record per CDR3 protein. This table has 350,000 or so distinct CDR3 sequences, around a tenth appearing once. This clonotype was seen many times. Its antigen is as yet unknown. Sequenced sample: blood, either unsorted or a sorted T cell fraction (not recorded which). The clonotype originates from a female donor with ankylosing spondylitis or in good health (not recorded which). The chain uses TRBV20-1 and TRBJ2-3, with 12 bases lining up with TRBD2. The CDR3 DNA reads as TGCAGTGCGAACAATGGACTAGCGGGGAACACAGATACGCAGTATTTT. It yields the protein CSANNGLAGNTDTQYF.